One and the same sample provided the 10 T cell receptor beta chains below, sequenced in a study of T cell responses to AZD1222 COVID-19 vaccine. Here immunoSEQ multiplex PCR was the method, and the copy in TCRdb shows in-frame clones only, minus some. The sample consists of some 140,000 clones, roughly 90% of them appearing once. This specimen consisted of peripheral blood, obtained on day 0 of AZD1222 vaccination. The origin of the receptors is an adult in good health.

V usage is TRBV4-3 and J usage is TRBJ1-2; D call uncertain. V dropped 0 bases and J dropped 8 bases, with 10 bases sitting between them. This CDR3 has 13 amino acids. CDR1 is LGHNA and CDR2 is YSLEER in the germline V gene. CDR3 sequence (DNA): TGCGCCAGCAGCCAAGAACACGGTCGAGGCTACACCTTC. It encodes CASSQEHGRGYTF.

The V and J genes are TRBV7-9 and TRBJ1-1, with D possibly being TRBD1 (5 bases). Trimming removed 3 bases from V and 0 bases from J, with 8 bases in between. CDR1 is SEHNR and CDR2 is FQNEAQ in the germline V gene (reference sequence). The CDR3 spans 14 residues. The CDR3 DNA is TGTGCCAGCAGCTTCCAAGGGGTGAACACTGAAGCTTTCTTT. It codes for CASSFQGVNTEAFF.

The chain employs TRBV19 and TRBJ2-7; 7 bases line up with TRBD1. CDR1 and CDR2 from the germline V gene are LNHDA and SQIVND (reference sequence). The trim removed 6 bases at V and 2 bases at J, leaving 4 bases unmatched. CDR3 length equals 13 residues. This CDR3 reads CASSFGQAYEQYF. Written as DNA, the CDR3 is TGTGCCAGTAGCTTCGGACAGGCCTACGAGCAGTACTTC.

The chain links TRBV19 to TRBJ1-2, with D hard to call. The CDR3 sequence is 15 residues long. From germline, CDR1 is LNHDA and CDR2 SQIVND (reference sequence). V was cut by 6 bases and J by 4 bases, with 18 bases left in between. Here the CDR3 reads CASRTRVLEGYGYTF. DNA of the CDR3: TGTGCCAGTAGGACAAGGGTTCTCGAGGGCTATGGCTACACCTTC.

This chain links TRBV27 with TRBJ1-2; TRBD1 matches 8 bases. V was pared by 3 bases and J by 6 bases, with 3 bases of the junction left unmatched. Germline V gene lookup returns CDR1 MNHEY and CDR2 SMNVEV (reference sequence). The CDR3 contains 13 residues. The CDR3 nucleotides read TGTGCCAGCAGTTTCCGGACAGGGCATGGCTACACCTTC. This encodes CASSFRTGHGYTF.

The chain combines TRBV5-1 with TRBJ2-7; TRBD1 agrees at 8 bases. CDR3 size: 12 residues. V was pared by 5 bases and J by 2 bases, with 0 bases of the junction left unmatched. The germline V gene has CDR1 SGHRS and CDR2 YFSETQ. The CDR3 DNA is TGCGCCAGCAGGGACAGGGCCTACGAGCAGTACTTC. Encoded protein: CASRDRAYEQYF.

The rearrangement uses TRBV7-3 and TRBJ2-7, with D perhaps TRBD1 (6 bases). The CDR3 has 13 residues. V was shortened by 5 bases and J by 6 bases, with 14 bases between the two germline ends. In germline, CDR1 is SGHTA, CDR2 FQGTGA. The CDR3 DNA follows: TGTGCCAGCAGCCTTGCGCAGGGGCCCGAGCAGTACTTC. Translation gives CASSLAQGPEQYF.

This clone was observed once. This sequence joins TRBV2 and TRBJ2-7; D could derive from TRBD1 or TRBD2 (6 bases each). The CDR3 length is 14 residues. Trimming removed 0 bases at V and 4 bases at J, with 10 bases between. Germline CDR1 and CDR2: SNHLY and FYNNEI. CDR3 residues: CASSEAEGVYEQYF. The CDR3 bases are TGTGCCAGCAGTGAAGCGGAGGGGGTTTACGAGCAGTACTTC.

In regard to this clone: This same CDR3 is encoded by further DNA sequences in the sample. V gene TRBV5-1 combines with J gene TRBJ2-3, with a possible D match to TRBD1 (6 bases). The germline V gene has CDR1 SGHRS and CDR2 YFSETQ. The CDR3 consists of 12 residues. Trimming left V 4 bases short and J 5 bases short, with 8 bases between. In nucleotides, the CDR3 is TGCGCCAGCAGCCTCAGGGGAGATACGCAGTATTTT. Translating it yields CASSLRGDTQYF.

This sequence joins TRBV4-3 and TRBJ1-1; tentative D call: TRBD1 (6 bases). CDR1 and CDR2 (germline): LGHNA, YSLEER. Trimming stripped 3 bases from V and 1 base from J, with 15 bases between. This CDR3 has 16 amino acids. CDR3 loop: CASSHGRRGSNTEAFF. DNA for the CDR3: TGCGCCAGCAGCCATGGCCGGAGGGGGTCGAACACTGAAGCTTTCTTT.